The 27 T cell receptor beta chains in this list originate from one sample, sequenced in a study of human T cells and chemical hapten exposure. MiXCR, run by TCRdb on the RACE reads, gives a single entry per CDR3 protein. Of just over 350,000 distinct CDR3 sequences detected, roughly 6.3% appear once; the ten largest clones hold about 6%. Time point here: patch test 2, 6 weeks after DPC sensitization. Treatment described: therapeutic diphenylcyclopropenone sensitization with weekly scalp DPC. Material: whole blood, obtained in connection with sensitization to the hapten diphenylcyclopropenone (DPC). These receptor sequences come from a woman younger than 35 with alopecia areata. Some clones in this sample may be carry-over from other donors' samples.

The chain recombines TRBV28 with TRBJ1-1; possibly TRBD1 for D (5 bases). The CDR3 sequence is 13 residues long. The V end lost 6 bases, the J end lost 11 bases, and 19 bases lay between the germline ends. CDR1 is MDHEN and CDR2 is SYDVKM in the germline V gene. CDR3 protein: CASSNGAALKAFF. The CDR3 DNA sequence: TGTGCCAGCAGCAACGGGGCAGCCCTAAAGGCTTTCTTT.

The chain recombines TRBV29-1 with TRBJ2-2; no clear D. V dropped 1 base and J dropped 4 bases, with 4 bases sitting between them. Germline V lookup: CDR1 SQVTM, CDR2 ANQGSEA. The CDR3 loop spans 12 amino acids. The CDR3 DNA is TGCAGCGTTGAAGTAGGCACCGGGGAGCTGTTTTTT. Protein product: CSVEVGTGELFF.

CDR3 coding DNA: TGTGCCAGCAGAGCCACTGGGATGGAGCTGTTTTTT. This translates into CASRATGMELFF. The chain links TRBV27 to TRBJ2-2; no definite D call. Trimming left V 6 bases short and J 10 bases short, with 12 bases between. Looked up from germline, CDR1 is MNHEY and CDR2 is SMNVEV (reference sequence). The CDR3 sequence is 12 residues long.

This clonotype appeared a few times. The chain carries TRBV7-9 and TRBJ2-1, with TRBD2 matching over 9 bases. J was trimmed by 3 bases and V by 1 base; bases with no gene match: 13. The CDR3 has 19 residues. CDR1 and CDR2 from the germline V gene are SEHNR and FQNEAQ (reference sequence). The CDR3, as DNA: TGTGCCAGCAGCTTAGGGATACGATATAGCGGGGGCCGCTACAATGAGCAGTTCTTC. Its protein is CASSLGIRYSGGRYNEQFF.

This chain uses TRBV11-2 with TRBJ2-2; D is undetermined. The CDR3 length is 13 residues. With 5 bases removed from V and 4 bases from J, the gap between germline ends came to 8 bases. Germline V gene data show CDR1 as SGHAT and CDR2 as FQNNGV. CDR3 sequence (DNA): TGTGCCAGCAGCCCTCATCTCACCGGGGAGCTGTTTTTT. Amino acids: CASSPHLTGELFF.

This clonotype was counted at least ten times. V gene TRBV11-2 combines with J gene TRBJ1-2; 7 bases agree with TRBD1. CDR1 is SGHAT, CDR2 FQNNGV, per germline. The CDR3 spans 17 residues. V lost 1 base, J lost 4 bases, and 12 bases stayed unmatched. CDR3 in DNA: TGTGCCAGCAGCTTAGCCCCACGACAGGGAGGCGTCTATGGCTACACCTTC. It encodes CASSLAPRQGGVYGYTF.

This clonotype has only a few counts. The chain recombines TRBV20-1 with TRBJ2-1, with D unresolved. Trimming removed 7 bases at V and 5 bases at J, with 18 bases between. Germline loops: CDR1 DFQATT, CDR2 SNEGSKA (reference sequence). The CDR3 has 14 residues. For the CDR3, the DNA is TGCAGTGTAAGGGTATATGAGGTTAACAATGAGCAGTTCTTC. Translation gives CSVRVYEVNNEQFF.

The sample holds many counts of this clonotype. The rearrangement links TRBV6-2 or TRBV6-3 to TRBJ1-6; the D is unclear. CDR3 length: 12 residues. Trimming pared 8 bases from V and 10 bases from J, leaving 12 bases between. Germline-derived CDR1 and CDR2 are MNHEY and SVGEGT. CDR3 sequence reads: CASATGGSPLHF. The CDR3 DNA sequence: TGTGCCAGCGCAACGGGCGGCTCACCCCTCCACTTT.

At least ten counts were recorded for this clonotype. This rearrangement joins TRBV7-2 to TRBJ2-5; TRBD1 agrees at 8 bases. Germline CDR1 and CDR2: SGHTA and FQGNSA. The CDR3 consists of 14 residues. The V and J ends lost 3 bases and 1 base, in that order; junction bases with no gene match: 1. CDR3 protein: CASSFGQGQETQYF. The CDR3 coding sequence is TGTGCCAGCAGCTTCGGACAGGGCCAAGAGACCCAGTACTTC. Drawing the rest from reference TRBV7-2 and TRBJ2-5, the complete variable domain is GAGVSQSPSNKVTEKGKDVELRCDPISGHTALYWYRQSLGQGLEFLIYFQGNSAPDKSGLPSDRFSAERTGGSVSTLTIQRTQQEDSAVYLCASSFGQGQETQYFGPGTRLLVL.

The chain is built from TRBV28 and TRBJ2-7; 8 positions agree with TRBD1. The CDR3 extends over 13 amino acids. Germline CDR1 is MDHEN and CDR2 is SYDVKM. V shed 10 bases, J shed 1 base, and the junction held 6 bases outside the gene matches. CDR3 in amino acids: CAITTGASYEQYF. The CDR3, as DNA: TGTGCCATTACGACAGGGGCATCCTACGAGCAGTACTTC.

This clonotype was counted at least ten times. This chain links TRBV7-6 with TRBJ1-3; D unresolved. Between the trimmed V and J ends, which lost 5 bases and 8 bases, there was a span of 13 bases. The CDR3 length is 13 residues. Germline V gene data show CDR1 as SGHVS and CDR2 as FNYEAQ. In DNA, the CDR3 is TGTGCCAGCAGCGTACAGAGGCTAGACACCATATATTTT. Translation gives CASSVQRLDTIYF.

This clonotype was seen only a few times. V and J are TRBV7-2 and TRBJ1-2; tentatively, D is TRBD1 (6 bases). The CDR3 spans 15 residues. V was clipped by 4 bases and J by 4 bases, with 16 bases between them. The germline CDR1 and CDR2 sequences are SGHTA and FQGNSA. The CDR3 nucleotides read TGTGCCAGCAGCTCCTCTAGGGCAGGGGCCTATGGCTACACCTTC. This translates into CASSSSRAGAYGYTF. The full variable domain, rest sourced from reference TRBV7-2 and TRBJ1-2, is GAGVSQSPSNKVTEKGKDVELRCDPISGHTALYWYRQSLGQGLEFLIYFQGNSAPDKSGLPSDRFSAERTGGSVSTLTIQRTQQEDSAVYLCASSSSRAGAYGYTFGSGTRLTVV.

This clonotype has more than one count but fewer than ten. The chain combines TRBV20-1 with TRBJ2-7; the D gene is possibly TRBD1 (5 bases). Trimming left V 2 bases short and J 5 bases short, with 19 bases between. CDR1 is DFQATT and CDR2 is SNEGSKA in the germline V gene (reference sequence). This CDR3 region has 15 residues. DNA of the CDR3: TGCAGTGCTAGACGGCACAGGCAGGGCAAAAACGAGCAGTACTTC. As protein: CSARRHRQGKNEQYF.

The gene calls are TRBV6-1 and TRBJ2-3, with 8 bases that match TRBD2. This CDR3 region has 18 residues. The junction had 13 bases not matched to a gene; V was cut back by 5 bases and J by 0 bases. Looked up from germline, CDR1 is MNHNS and CDR2 is SASEGT. The CDR3 coding sequence is TGTGCCAGCAGTAGGAAAGGACTAGCTCCAGGAAGCACAGATACGCAGTATTTT. Translated: CASSRKGLAPGSTDTQYF.

In this sample, this clonotype turned up many times. V gene TRBV7-9 combines with J gene TRBJ1-2, with TRBD1 identical over 9 bases. CDR1 and CDR2 (germline): SEHNR, FQNEAQ (reference sequence). V trimming: 1 base; J trimming: 7 bases; junction bases outside the gene matches: 7. The CDR3 is 15 residues long. The CDR3 loop reads CASSLVGQGFGGYTF. Here the CDR3 DNA reads TGTGCCAGCAGCTTAGTGGGACAGGGATTCGGTGGCTACACCTTC.

The chain uses TRBV6-2 or TRBV6-3 and TRBJ2-7, with TRBD1 matching over 7 bases. This CDR3 contains 11 residues. V shed 2 bases and J 11 bases; nucleotides not matched to a gene: 3. CDR1 and CDR2 (germline): MNHEY, SVGEGT. The CDR3: CASSYGTVEYF. The CDR3 DNA reads as TGTGCCAGCAGTTACGGGACAGTGGAGTACTTC.

In this sample, this clonotype turned up many times. This chain uses TRBV4-2 with TRBJ1-6, with TRBD1 as a possible D gene (5 bases). This CDR3 has 15 amino acids. Germline CDR1 reads LGHNA; CDR2 reads YNFKEQ. Trimming stripped 0 bases from V and 9 bases from J, with 12 bases between. The DNA of the CDR3 is TGTGCCAGCAGCCAAGAAGGGGATAGCGGTTCACCCCTCCACTTT. It is translated as CASSQEGDSGSPLHF.

This clonotype was picked up a small number of times. The chain joins TRBV20-1 to TRBJ1-6, with unresolved D. The germline V and J ends were trimmed by 4 bases and 8 bases, with 12 bases remaining between them. The CDR3 runs 13 residues. The germline V gene encodes CDR1 DFQATT and CDR2 SNEGSKA (reference sequence). In DNA, the CDR3 is TGCAGTGCTACTCAGGTTACTTATTCACCCCTCCACTTT. Protein product: CSATQVTYSPLHF.

This clonotype showed up just a few times. The chain couples TRBV12-3 or TRBV12-4 to TRBJ1-1; D may be TRBD1 (5 bases). CDR3 length equals 14 residues. V lost 5 bases and J 0 bases, leaving 10 bases between the germline ends. The CDR3 loop reads CASSPHRMNTEAFF. CDR3 coding DNA: TGTGCCAGCAGTCCCCACAGGATGAACACTGAAGCTTTCTTT.

As DNA, the CDR3 is TGCTCAAACCAGGGAAGGGGAGTCCTAATGAACACTGAAGCTTTCTTT. Protein: CSNQGRGVLMNTEAFF. The chain has TRBV20-1 and TRBJ1-1; TRBD1 is a possible D gene (5 bases). Germline loops: CDR1 DFQATT, CDR2 SNEGSKA (reference sequence). This CDR3 has 16 amino acids.

The CDR3 DNA reads TGTGCCAGCAGCTTTGGCGGCCCAAATCAGCCCCAGCATTTT. Its protein is CASSFGGPNQPQHF. The J gene is TRBJ1-5, the V gene TRBV7-2, with D unresolved. This CDR3 spans 14 amino acids. V was trimmed by 3 bases and J by 4 bases, leaving 10 bases between them. In germline, CDR1 is SGHTA, CDR2 FQGNSA.

Points on this clonotype: A read error may be the cause here, since a much bigger clone is one base away. The V call is TRBV6-1, the J call TRBJ2-1; 7 bases align to TRBD1. The CDR3 loop spans 15 amino acids. From germline, CDR1 is MNHNS and CDR2 SASEGT. Unmatched junction bases numbered 10, after V lost 1 base and J lost 10 bases. The CDR3, as DNA: TGTGCCAGCAGTGAAGGGACAGGTTCGCCCTCCGAGCAGTTCTTC. It translates to CASSEGTGSPSEQFF.

The chain recombines TRBV7-9 with TRBJ1-1, with D possibly TRBD1 on 6 matching bases. The CDR3 spans 12 residues. V dropped 6 bases and J dropped 4 bases, with 9 bases sitting between them. The germline CDR1 and CDR2 sequences are SEHNR and FQNEAQ (reference sequence). CDR3 DNA sequence: TGTGCCAGCAGTGGGACACCCACTGAAGCTTTCTTT. Translated, it gives CASSGTPTEAFF.

This clonotype was observed at least ten times. The gene calls are TRBV2 and TRBJ2-7; 9 positions agree with TRBD1. The V segment lost 1 base and the J segment 1 base; nucleotides outside the gene matches: 5. The CDR3 is 16 amino acids. Germline V lookup: CDR1 SNHLY, CDR2 FYNNEI. Here the CDR3 reads CASSEDRTGDSYEQYF. The CDR3 nucleotides read TGTGCCAGCAGTGAAGATCGGACAGGGGATTCCTACGAGCAGTACTTC.

The rearrangement uses TRBV9 and TRBJ1-5; D is undetermined. The CDR3 has 15 amino acids. V gave up 4 bases and J gave up 7 bases, with 18 bases separating them. Germline lookup yields CDR1 SGDLS and CDR2 YYNGEE. CDR3 DNA sequence: TGTGCCAGCAGCCCAGACCCGGGATTTGGGCAGCCCCAGCATTTT. Protein: CASSPDPGFGQPQHF. Using reference TRBV9 and TRBJ1-5 for the parts outside the CDR3, the full variable domain is DSGVTQTPKHLITATGQRVTLRCSPRSGDLSVYWYQQSLDQGLQFLIQYYNGEERAKGNILERFSAQQFPDLHSELNLSSLELGDSALYFCASSPDPGFGQPQHFGDGTRLSIL.

This clonotype was detected many times. The rearrangement uses TRBV6-5 and TRBJ1-3, with unresolved D. The CDR3 sequence is 16 residues long. The V and J ends lost 6 bases and 0 bases respectively, with 15 bases between them. Germline-derived CDR1 and CDR2 are MNHEY and SVGAGI. The CDR3 DNA is TGTGCCAGCAGCCCCCTGGACGGGAGCTCTGGAAACACCATATATTTT. Its translation is CASSPLDGSSGNTIYF.

This clonotype was counted between two and nine times. The J gene is TRBJ2-3, the V gene TRBV5-1; D may correspond to TRBD1 or TRBD2 (5 bases each). The CDR3 runs to 14 residues. Germline assignment: CDR1 SGHRS and CDR2 YFSETQ. V was shortened by 1 base and J by 4 bases, with 10 bases between the two germline ends. The CDR3 loop reads CASSLLGVPDTQYF. The CDR3 DNA follows: TGCGCCAGCAGCTTGTTGGGGGTCCCAGATACGCAGTATTTT.